This passage covers 31 T cell receptor beta chains from one sample sequenced in a study of blood T cell repertoires in COVID-19. Clones were sequenced by immunoSEQ multiplex PCR, and TCRdb holds only the in-frame ones, with some missing. This table has fewer than 300,000 clones, approximately 85% appearing once. The sample was peripheral blood. These receptors were collected from a man in his fifties or sixties with active or convalescent COVID-19.

This clone was seen once. The J gene is TRBJ2-1, the V gene TRBV7-8; maybe TRBD2 (5 bases). The germline V gene has CDR1 SGHVS and CDR2 FQNEAQ. This CDR3 has 14 amino acids. Trimming stripped 0 bases from V and 6 bases from J, with 9 bases between. The CDR3 spells CASSLARVRNEQFF. The CDR3 coding sequence is TGTGCCAGCAGCTTAGCGCGGGTACGCAATGAGCAGTTCTTC.

The genes are TRBV21-1 and TRBJ2-3; the D call of TRBD2 is as the table states it, not checked on the DNA. TRBV21-1 is marked as a pseudogene. The CDR3 runs to 17 residues. CDR3 bases: TGTGCCAGCCGGACTAGCGGGGAAGGATTGGTCACAGATACGCAGTATTTT. It encodes CASRTSGEGLVTDTQYF.

The chain uses TRBV27 and TRBJ1-2; the D is unclear. CDR1 is MNHEY and CDR2 is SMNVEV in the germline V gene (reference sequence). The CDR3 length is 13 residues. Trimming cost V 6 bases and J 4 bases, with 12 bases left between them. CDR3 sequence (DNA): TGTGCCAGCAGGCCCGTGGAGACCTATGGCTACACCTTC. This translates into CASRPVETYGYTF.

J is TRBJ1-2 and V is TRBV19, with TRBD1 identical over 8 bases. The CDR3 is 14 residues long. The germline CDR1 and CDR2 sequences are LNHDA and SQIVND (reference sequence). J was trimmed by 3 bases and V by 5 bases; bases with no gene match: 5. DNA for the CDR3: TGTGCCAGTAGTGAACAGGGGGAACACTATGGCTACACCTTC. Translation: CASSEQGEHYGYTF.

The chain recombines TRBV5-6 with TRBJ2-2; 7 nucleotides match TRBD2. Germline V gene data show CDR1 as SGHDT and CDR2 as YYEEEE. With 3 bases clipped from V and 7 bases from J, the junction kept 9 bases outside the gene matches. The CDR3 is made up of 15 amino acids. The CDR3 reads CASSSGLPRGGELFF. As DNA, the CDR3 is TGTGCCAGCAGCTCGGGACTACCTAGGGGCGGGGAGCTGTTTTTT.

As DNA, the CDR3 is TGTGCCAGCAGGCTCAGGGGCAGCGGGACCTACGAGCAGTACTTC. As protein: CASRLRGSGTYEQYF. The V gene is TRBV6-5, the J gene TRBJ2-7; D is perhaps TRBD2 (7 bases). This CDR3 has 15 residues. Germline CDR1 is MNHEY and CDR2 is SVGAGI. Trimming took off 6 bases at V and 2 bases at J, with 17 bases between the two ends.

This sequence joins TRBV28 and TRBJ1-5; D call uncertain. The CDR3 totals 11 residues. Trimming took off 7 bases at V and 4 bases at J, with 5 bases between the two ends. Germline V CDR1 and CDR2: MDHEN, SYDVKM. CDR3 sequence: CASNKNQPQHF. Written as DNA, the CDR3 is TGTGCCAGCAATAAAAATCAGCCCCAGCATTTT. The entire variable domain, with the rest obtained from reference TRBV28 and TRBJ1-5, is as follows: DVKVTQSSRYLVKRTGEKVFLECVQDMDHENMFWYRQDPGLGLRLIYFSYDVKMKEKGDIPEGYSVSREKKERFSLILESASTNQTSMYLCASNKNQPQHFGDGTRLSIL.

V gene TRBV10-3 combines with J gene TRBJ2-7, with a possible D match to TRBD2 (5 bases). This CDR3 has 15 residues. Looked up from germline, CDR1 is ENHRY and CDR2 is SYGVKD. Trimming stripped 11 bases from V and 0 bases from J, with 20 bases between. Here the CDR3 DNA reads TGTGCCGCCGCCTGGAGCGGTGGGAGCTCCTACGAGCAGTACTTC. Translation gives CAAAWSGGSSYEQYF.

The sample holds a few counts of this clone. The genes are TRBV2 and TRBJ1-1; D possibly corresponds to TRBD1 (6 bases). The CDR3 covers 14 residues. V was clipped by 9 bases and J by 5 bases, with 19 bases between them. In germline, CDR1 is SNHLY, CDR2 FYNNEI. CDR3 region: CASTYRAQGTEAFF. As DNA, the CDR3 is TGTGCCAGTACTTATAGGGCGCAGGGGACTGAAGCTTTCTTT.

The chain has TRBV9 and TRBJ2-3, with D perhaps TRBD2 (9 bases). In germline, CDR1 is SGDLS, CDR2 YYNGEE. The length of the CDR3 is 19 residues. V was trimmed by 0 bases and J by 5 bases, leaving 25 bases between them. Here the CDR3 reads CASSVEPGGQVAGEDTQYF. The CDR3 DNA reads TGTGCCAGCAGCGTAGAGCCGGGGGGACAGGTAGCGGGAGAAGATACGCAGTATTTT.

The chain couples TRBV12-5 to TRBJ2-4; 7 bases map to TRBD1. The CDR3 has 13 residues. Trimming cost V 4 bases and J 12 bases; bases outside gene matches: 9. CDR1 and CDR2 from the germline V gene are LGHNT and FRNRAP. The CDR3 here is CASGSGQYLSQYF. The CDR3 DNA is TGTGCTAGTGGTTCGGGACAGTATCTGTCTCAGTACTTC.

The genes are TRBV4-1 and TRBJ2-3, with D possibly TRBD2 on 6 matching bases. CDR3 size: 16 residues. CDR1 is MGHRA and CDR2 is YSYEKL in the germline V gene. With 4 bases removed from V and 5 bases from J, the gap between germline ends came to 19 bases. CDR3 region: CASSPSTSAGGDTQYF. The CDR3 DNA sequence: TGCGCCAGCAGCCCTTCAACTAGTGCCGGGGGAGATACGCAGTATTTT.

The chain employs TRBV7-2 and TRBJ1-1; no clear D gene. CDR1 and CDR2 from the germline V gene are SGHTA and FQGNSA. This CDR3 is built from 14 residues. The ends were cut back, 2 bases at V and 0 bases at J, with 7 bases in the middle. In DNA, the CDR3 is TGTGCCAGCAGCTTATACAGCCTGAACACTGAAGCTTTCTTT. It yields the protein CASSLYSLNTEAFF. The entire variable domain, with the rest obtained from reference TRBV7-2 and TRBJ1-1, is as follows: GAGVSQSPSNKVTEKGKDVELRCDPISGHTALYWYRQSLGQGLEFLIYFQGNSAPDKSGLPSDRFSAERTGGSVSTLTIQRTQQEDSAVYLCASSLYSLNTEAFFGQGTRLTVV.

The rearrangement joins TRBV7-3 to TRBJ2-5, with no clear D. Trimming left V 5 bases short and J 5 bases short, with 12 bases between. Germline V gene lookup returns CDR1 SGHTA and CDR2 FQGTGA. The CDR3 has 13 residues. The CDR3 is CASSQLTGETQYF. The CDR3 nucleotides read TGTGCCAGCAGCCAACTTACCGGGGAGACCCAGTACTTC.

V usage is TRBV5-8 and J usage is TRBJ2-7; TRBD2 agrees at 14 bases. The germline V gene has CDR1 SGHTS and CDR2 YDEGEE. The CDR3 has 17 amino acids. J gave up 5 bases and V 0 bases, and 7 bases lay outside the gene matches. CDR3 residues: CASSLAFGTSGRDEQYF. The DNA for the CDR3 is TGTGCCAGCAGCTTGGCTTTTGGGACTAGCGGGAGAGACGAGCAGTACTTC.

The CDR3 sequence is CSVLPPGGYGYTF. CDR3 nucleotide sequence: TGCAGCGTTCTCCCTCCGGGTGGCTATGGCTACACCTTC. This chain uses TRBV29-1 with TRBJ1-2; no clear D gene. Trimming stripped 5 bases from V and 4 bases from J, with 14 bases between. CDR1 and CDR2 from the germline V gene are SQVTM and ANQGSEA. The CDR3 contains 13 residues.

V gene TRBV6-1 combines with J gene TRBJ2-7; D possibly corresponds to TRBD1 (5 bases). CDR3 length equals 14 residues. The germline V gene has CDR1 MNHNS and CDR2 SASEGT. V was shortened by 2 bases and J by 3 bases, with 11 bases between the two germline ends. The CDR3 sequence is CASSEMGPRYEQYF. The CDR3 DNA reads TGTGCCAGCAGTGAAATGGGGCCGCGCTACGAGCAGTACTTC.

The V call is TRBV4-1, the J call TRBJ2-3; 7 nucleotides line up with TRBD1. Looked up from germline, CDR1 is MGHRA and CDR2 is YSYEKL. V trimming: 3 bases; J trimming: 2 bases; junction bases outside the gene matches: 5. There are 15 residues in the CDR3. CDR3 DNA: TGCGCCAGCAGCCAGGAAGACAGGGTCACAGATACGCAGTATTTT. Encoded protein: CASSQEDRVTDTQYF.

The chain links TRBV6-6 to TRBJ1-5, with TRBD1 matching 9 bases. In germline, CDR1 is MNHNY, CDR2 SVGAGI (reference sequence). This CDR3 region has 13 residues. V lost 6 bases to trimming and J lost 7 bases; unmatched junction nucleotides: 4. This CDR3 is CASRDRGRQPQHF. The CDR3 DNA sequence: TGTGCCAGCAGGGACAGGGGAAGGCAGCCCCAGCATTTT.

The chain carries TRBV10-3 and TRBJ1-1; 8 bases line up with TRBD1. Germline assignment: CDR1 ENHRY and CDR2 SYGVKD. V lost 4 bases to trimming and J lost 5 bases; unmatched junction nucleotides: 3. The CDR3 length is 13 residues. DNA for the CDR3: TGTGCCATCAGTGTGGACAGGGAAACTGAAGCTTTCTTT. Its protein product is CAISVDRETEAFF.

V usage is TRBV10-2 and J usage is TRBJ2-7; 7 bases agree with TRBD1. CDR3 length: 15 amino acids. Germline CDR1 reads WSHSY; CDR2 reads SAAADI. V dropped 6 bases and J dropped 0; count of bases not matched to a gene: 8. CDR3 loop: CASRTRTGYSYEQYF. CDR3 DNA: TGCGCCAGCAGGACAAGGACAGGTTACTCCTACGAGCAGTACTTC.

This sequence joins TRBV5-6 and TRBJ1-1; 7 positions match TRBD1. Germline-derived CDR1 and CDR2 are SGHDT and YYEEEE. The CDR3 runs to 15 residues. Trimming cost V 6 bases and J 6 bases; bases outside gene matches: 14. The CDR3 reads CASTHRTGVSPEAFF. CDR3 sequence (DNA): TGTGCCAGCACCCATAGAACAGGGGTTAGTCCTGAAGCTTTCTTT. Based on the CDR3 plus reference TRBV5-6 and TRBJ1-1, the full variable domain is DAGVTQSPTHLIKTRGQQVTLRCSPKSGHDTVSWYQQALGQGPQFIFQYYEEEERQRGNFPDRFSGHQFPNYSSELNVNALLLGDSALYLCASTHRTGVSPEAFFGQGTRLTVV.

The chain carries TRBV3-1 (or the pseudogene TRBV3-2) and TRBJ1-1; D unclear. Germline CDR1 LGHDT, CDR2 YNNKEL (reference sequence). V lost 4 bases and J lost 3, with 15 bases in between. The CDR3 spans 15 residues. The CDR3 is CASSPRGRRDTEAFF. CDR3 bases: TGTGCCAGCAGCCCCAGAGGACGGCGGGACACTGAAGCTTTCTTT.

The rearrangement uses TRBV4-1 and TRBJ2-5; D unresolved. Germline loops: CDR1 MGHRA, CDR2 YSYEKL. The CDR3 runs to 13 residues. Trimming cost V 4 bases and J 5 bases, with 11 bases left between them. CDR3 in amino acids: CASSPGALETQYF. Written as DNA, the CDR3 is TGCGCCAGCAGCCCGGGTGCTCTGGAGACCCAGTACTTC.

The table lists this clone with a few counts. This chain connects TRBV15 to TRBJ2-1, with 16 bases identical to TRBD2. V shed 1 base and J 5 bases; nucleotides not matched to a gene: 8. Germline values: CDR1 LNHNV, CDR2 YYDKDF (reference sequence). CDR3 length equals 19 residues. This chain's CDR3 is CATSRGGTSGRERNNEQFF. CDR3 coding DNA: TGTGCCACCAGCAGAGGCGGGACTAGCGGGAGGGAGAGAAACAATGAGCAGTTCTTC.

This sequence joins TRBV7-9 and TRBJ2-3; a weak D match, TRBD1 (6 bases). This CDR3 contains 15 residues. The V and J ends lost 4 bases and 3 bases respectively, with 14 bases between them. Germline values: CDR1 SEHNR, CDR2 FQNEAQ (reference sequence). The CDR3 nucleotides read TGTGCCAGCAGCTCCTCAGGGGTGGGTACAGATACGCAGTATTTT. Its protein product is CASSSSGVGTDTQYF.

A single count supports this clone. This rearrangement joins TRBV5-6 to TRBJ1-6; D uncertain. Trimming stripped 4 bases from V and 7 bases from J, with 15 bases between. The CDR3 extends over 15 amino acids. Germline V lookup: CDR1 SGHDT, CDR2 YYEEEE. CDR3 sequence (DNA): TGTGCCAGCAGCCTACTTGGAGAGAACAATTCACCCCTCCACTTT. Its translation: CASSLLGENNSPLHF. The entire variable domain, with the rest obtained from reference TRBV5-6 and TRBJ1-6, is as follows: DAGVTQSPTHLIKTRGQQVTLRCSPKSGHDTVSWYQQALGQGPQFIFQYYEEEERQRGNFPDRFSGHQFPNYSSELNVNALLLGDSALYLCASSLLGENNSPLHFGNGTRLTVT.

This clone has more than one count but fewer than ten. The rearrangement links TRBV29-1 to TRBJ1-2, with D tentatively TRBD1 (5 bases). The CDR3 sequence is 14 residues long. Germline lookup yields CDR1 SQVTM and CDR2 ANQGSEA. Trimming took off 6 bases at V and 8 bases at J, with 22 bases between the two ends. CDR3 sequence reads: CSVWRTGGGKGYTF. The DNA for the CDR3 is TGCAGCGTGTGGAGGACCGGGGGAGGAAAAGGCTACACCTTC.

V usage is TRBV4-1 and J usage is TRBJ1-1; unclear D gene. Germline values: CDR1 MGHRA, CDR2 YSYEKL. The germline V and J ends were trimmed by 6 bases and 1 base, with 15 bases remaining between them. The CDR3 is made up of 15 amino acids. The CDR3 sequence is CASSLISAGNTEAFF. CDR3 sequence (DNA): TGCGCCAGCAGTCTTATATCGGCAGGGAACACTGAAGCTTTCTTT.

V gene TRBV27 combines with J gene TRBJ2-5, with 7 bases fitting TRBD1. The CDR3 extends over 14 amino acids. Trimming at V came to 3 bases and at J to 5 bases, leaving 6 bases not matched to a gene. Looked up from germline, CDR1 is MNHEY and CDR2 is SMNVEV (reference sequence). The CDR3 spells CASSLRQGLETQYF. CDR3 nucleotides: TGTGCCAGCAGTTTGCGACAGGGATTGGAGACCCAGTACTTC.

The rearrangement links TRBV28 to TRBJ2-3; 14 nucleotides align to TRBD2. V shed 3 bases, J shed 6 bases, and the junction held 2 bases outside the gene matches. The CDR3 has 15 residues. Germline values: CDR1 MDHEN, CDR2 SYDVKM. The chain's CDR3 is CASSLTSGRVDTQYF. The CDR3 DNA sequence: TGTGCCAGCAGTTTGACTAGCGGGAGGGTGGATACGCAGTATTTT.